The source of this TCR beta chain is a study of technical replicates of blood from several donors. Germline-derived CDR1 and CDR2 are ENHRY and SYGVKD. The V gene lost 8 bases and the J gene lost 1 base, with 17 bases spanning the gap. The CDR3 has 15 residues. Clones were read by immunoSEQ multiplex PCR, and TCRdb kept only the in-frame ones, dropping some. There are some 80,000 clones in the sample; about 97% occur only once, and 0.29% lies in the top ten. The chain couples TRBV10-3 to TRBJ1-1; no clear D gene. Source material: T cells isolated from PBMCs. The clonotype was recovered from a human donor in good health. Here the CDR3 DNA reads TGTGCCATCGTGGAGGGTCCGGGCCAGAACACTGAAGCTTTCTTT. It encodes CAIVEGPGQNTEAFF.